A single sample gave rise to the 12 T cell receptor beta chains below, sequenced in a study of cytomegalovirus exposure and HLA in healthy donors. PCR employed 60 Vbeta and 13 Jbeta primers. Sequenced by immunoSEQ multiplex PCR; TCRdb stores in-frame clones only, minus some. The data show about 120,000 clones, with around 79% seen just once and around 3% held by the top ten. The material sequenced was PBMCs. These receptor sequences come from a woman aged 25 to 45 in good health and CMV-seropositive.

The gene calls are TRBV11-2 and TRBJ2-7; 7 nucleotides agree with TRBD1. The CDR3 extends over 15 amino acids. The trim removed 5 bases at V and 7 bases at J, leaving 14 bases unmatched. Germline-derived CDR1 and CDR2 are SGHAT and FQNNGV. The CDR3 region is CASSAALTGSGEQYF. The DNA of the CDR3 is TGTGCCAGCAGCGCGGCACTGACAGGGTCGGGAGAGCAGTACTTC.

The chain uses TRBV6-5 and TRBJ1-2; D ambiguous. V shed 0 bases and J shed 4 bases, with 9 bases lying between them. From germline, CDR1 is MNHEY and CDR2 SVGAGI. The CDR3 spans 14 residues. The CDR3 nucleotides read TGTGCCAGCAGTTACTCGAGAGGGTTCTATGGCTACACCTTC. Translated: CASSYSRGFYGYTF.

This chain connects TRBV27 to TRBJ2-7, with 12 bases aligning to TRBD2. The CDR3 totals 13 residues. V trimming: 10 bases; J trimming: 4 bases; junction bases outside the gene matches: 5. The germline CDR1 and CDR2 sequences are MNHEY and SMNVEV (reference sequence). The CDR3 nucleotides are TGTGCCACCGGGACTAGCGGGTCTTACGAGCAGTACTTC. It translates to CATGTSGSYEQYF.

This chain uses TRBV5-6 with TRBJ2-5, with 10 bases fitting TRBD2. The CDR3 sequence is 16 residues long. CDR1 and CDR2 from the germline V gene are SGHDT and YYEEEE. V shed 4 bases and J 7 bases; nucleotides not matched to a gene: 13. CDR3: CASSQSLAGGVRTQYF. CDR3 nucleotides: TGTGCCAGCAGCCAGTCCTTAGCGGGGGGAGTAAGGACCCAGTACTTC. Variable domain in full (rest from reference TRBV5-6 and TRBJ2-5): DAGVTQSPTHLIKTRGQQVTLRCSPKSGHDTVSWYQQALGQGPQFIFQYYEEEERQRGNFPDRFSGHQFPNYSSELNVNALLLGDSALYLCASSQSLAGGVRTQYFGPGTRLLVL.

V and J are TRBV6-5 and TRBJ1-2, with D perhaps TRBD1 (6 bases). This CDR3 region has 15 residues. Trimming stripped 5 bases from V and 6 bases from J, with 19 bases between. The germline V gene encodes CDR1 MNHEY and CDR2 SVGAGI. CDR3 in amino acids: CASSRKQGVFNGYTF. In DNA, the CDR3 is TGTGCCAGCAGTCGCAAACAGGGCGTCTTTAATGGCTACACCTTC.

The chain couples TRBV29-1 to TRBJ2-3; 8 bases map to TRBD2. The V segment lost 7 bases and the J segment 3 bases; nucleotides outside the gene matches: 9. The V gene's germline CDR1 is SQVTM and CDR2 ANQGSEA. The CDR3 runs 14 residues. CDR3 loop: CSALTSAQTDTQYF. In DNA form, the CDR3 reads TGCAGCGCCCTGACTAGCGCCCAGACAGATACGCAGTATTTT.

The rearrangement uses TRBV5-3 and TRBJ1-2, with D maybe TRBD1 (5 bases). TRBV5-3 is identified as an open reading frame with a role that is uncertain. Trimming pared 5 bases from V and 4 bases from J, leaving 15 bases between. This CDR3 region has 14 residues. CDR3 in DNA: TGTGCCAGAAGTCACCCGAAGGGGTCCTATGGCTACACCTTC. Protein: CARSHPKGSYGYTF.

This sequence joins TRBV13 and TRBJ1-2; 7 bases are a match to TRBD1. Germline-derived CDR1 and CDR2 are PRHDT and FYEKMQ (reference sequence). The CDR3 contains 13 residues. The ends lost 5 bases at V and 7 bases at J; junction bases unmatched: 7. This CDR3 is CASSPGGLGGYTF. CDR3 DNA sequence: TGTGCCAGCAGCCCAGGGGGTTTGGGTGGCTACACCTTC.

The chain employs TRBV7-6 and TRBJ2-3; D perhaps matches TRBD1 (6 bases). This CDR3 has 16 amino acids. V was clipped by 2 bases and J by 2 bases, with 14 bases between them. Germline V gene data show CDR1 as SGHVS and CDR2 as FNYEAQ. The CDR3 DNA sequence: TGTGCCAGCAGCTTACGACAGGCGCTATTCACAGATACGCAGTATTTT. Amino acid sequence: CASSLRQALFTDTQYF.

The CDR3: CASSEEGGRTGELFF. In DNA, the CDR3 is TGTGCCAGCTCCGAGGAGGGGGGGCGCACCGGGGAGCTGTTTTTT. The chain carries TRBV5-5 and TRBJ2-2; TRBD2 is a possible D gene (7 bases). The CDR3 extends over 15 amino acids. Germline V gives CDR1 SGHKS, CDR2 YYEKEE (reference sequence). Trimming removed 7 bases at V and 4 bases at J, with 17 bases between.

This clone was seen a handful of times. The chain uses TRBV13 and TRBJ1-1; D gene ambiguous. Germline V gene sequence: CDR1 PRHDT, CDR2 FYEKMQ (reference sequence). V was cut by 5 bases and J by 3 bases, with 4 bases left in between. The CDR3 is made up of 11 amino acids. As DNA, the CDR3 is TGTGCCAGCAGCCCGTACACTGAAGCTTTCTTT. Protein product: CASSPYTEAFF.

The chain carries TRBV18 and TRBJ1-4, with 9 bases matching TRBD1. Germline CDR1 and CDR2: KGHSH and LQKENI. The CDR3 spans 13 residues. With 8 bases clipped from V and 6 bases from J, the junction kept 4 bases outside the gene matches. CDR3 DNA: TGTGCCAGCGCCAGGGACAGGGATGAAAAACTGTTTTTT. Its protein is CASARDRDEKLFF.